Listed here are 7 T cell receptor beta chains from one sample, sequenced in a study of T-cell memory formation after mild COVID-19. TCRdb re-analysed the 5' RACE reads in MiXCR, keeping a single row per CDR3 protein. The data contain just over 350,000 distinct CDR3 sequences, roughly 14% of them seen just once; the ten biggest clones take up around a fifth. The material sequenced was PBMCs or a T cell subset sorted from them (not recorded which). The receptors stem from a man aged 18 to 29 who had mild COVID-19 (a few samples of this study predate the infection). Cell type and time point are not known.

This clonotype was seen many times. The chain carries TRBV7-2 and TRBJ2-2; no clear D. Germline V gene lookup returns CDR1 SGHTA and CDR2 FQGNSA. The V end was cut by 1 base, the J end by 4 bases, with 7 bases between. The CDR3 is 14 amino acids. CDR3 nucleotides: TGTGCCAGCAGCTTAGGGCAGTCCACCGGGGAGCTGTTTTTT. Translated: CASSLGQSTGELFF.

This clonotype was detected only a few times. This chain uses TRBV7-9 with TRBJ2-4; D unclear. The CDR3 sequence is 16 residues long. Germline assignment: CDR1 SEHNR and CDR2 FQNEAQ (reference sequence). The V gene lost 4 bases and the J gene lost 7 bases, with 20 bases spanning the gap. The chain's CDR3 is CASSSRASPVGNIQYF. In nucleotides, the CDR3 is TGTGCCAGCAGCTCACGAGCTTCACCCGTAGGGAACATTCAGTACTTC.

The chain joins TRBV20-1 to TRBJ1-5, with D possibly TRBD1 on 5 matching bases. The V and J ends lost 1 base and 5 bases respectively, with 9 bases between them. The germline V gene has CDR1 DFQATT and CDR2 SNEGSKA (reference sequence). This CDR3 comprises 13 residues. The CDR3 coding sequence is TGCAGTGCTAGAGGGCAGGGTGATCAGCCCCAGCATTTT. Its translation: CSARGQGDQPQHF.

This clonotype was found a few times. The rearrangement links TRBV2 to TRBJ2-2, with 12 bases lining up with TRBD2. V lost 0 bases and J lost 5; bases outside the gene matches: 4. The CDR3 consists of 17 residues. The germline V gene has CDR1 SNHLY and CDR2 FYNNEI. In DNA form, the CDR3 reads TGTGCCAGCAGTGAAGCGAGACTAGCGGGGGTAACCGGGGAGCTGTTTTTT. It codes for CASSEARLAGVTGELFF. The variable domain in full, completed from reference TRBV2 and TRBJ2-2, reads EPEVTQTPSHQVTQMGQEVILRCVPISNHLYFYWYRQILGQKVEFLVSFYNNEISEKSEIFDDQFSVERPDGSNFTLKIRSTKLEDSAMYFCASSEARLAGVTGELFFGEGSRLTVL.

The chain has TRBV2 and TRBJ2-1; D gene unclear. Germline CDR1 reads SNHLY; CDR2 reads FYNNEI. V was pared by 4 bases and J by 5 bases, with 9 bases between. The CDR3 totals 13 residues. Here the CDR3 DNA reads TGTGCCAGCAGTGTTTCTCGGGACAATGAGCAGTTCTTC. This translates into CASSVSRDNEQFF.

The rearrangement links TRBV2 to TRBJ1-4; tentative D call: TRBD1 (6 bases). Germline V lookup: CDR1 SNHLY, CDR2 FYNNEI. Trimming took off 6 bases at V and 8 bases at J, with 16 bases between the two ends. The CDR3 consists of 14 residues. In DNA form, the CDR3 reads TGTGCCAGCAGGATAGGGGGTATCGGAGAAAAACTGTTTTTT. Protein sequence: CASRIGGIGEKLFF.

V and J are TRBV5-1 and TRBJ2-6, with TRBD1 as a possible D gene (6 bases). Germline assignment: CDR1 SGHRS and CDR2 YFSETQ. Trimming removed 1 base from V and 0 bases from J, with 11 bases in between. This CDR3 is built from 17 residues. The CDR3 loop is CASSLLGAVSGANVLTF. The CDR3 region has the DNA TGCGCCAGCAGCTTGTTGGGGGCGGTCTCTGGGGCCAACGTCCTGACTTTC.